The next 12 T cell receptor beta chains were all read from a single sample in a study of cytomegalovirus exposure and HLA in healthy donors. PCR amplification relied on 60 Vbeta primers (plus 13 Jbeta primers). Profiled with immunoSEQ multiplex PCR; TCRdb holds only in-frame clones, not every one. The sample lists tens of thousands of clones, about 79% occurring once. Sequenced material: PBMCs. Receptors were obtained from a man aged 65 to 79 in good health and CMV-seropositive.

The chain's CDR3 is CASSPGQNIANEQFF. CDR3 bases: TGTGCCAGCAGCCCCGGACAGAATATAGCCAATGAGCAGTTCTTC. This chain uses TRBV28 with TRBJ2-1, with TRBD1 as a possible D gene (6 bases). The CDR3 length is 15 residues. CDR1 MDHEN and CDR2 SYDVKM come from the germline V gene. Trimming removed 6 bases from V and 6 bases from J, with 18 bases in between.

V and J are TRBV5-1 and TRBJ2-3, with D maybe TRBD1 (6 bases). With 0 bases removed from V and 4 bases from J, the gap between germline ends came to 15 bases. The CDR3 loop spans 16 amino acids. CDR1 and CDR2 (germline): SGHRS, YFSETQ. CDR3 bases: TGCGCCAGCAGCTTGGGTCTGGGGGCAGGTGCAGATACGCAGTATTTT. It codes for CASSLGLGAGADTQYF.

The V and J genes are TRBV7-2 and TRBJ1-2; D unresolved. V lost 1 base and J 4 bases, leaving 10 bases between the germline ends. This CDR3 region has 14 residues. Germline loops: CDR1 SGHTA, CDR2 FQGNSA. The CDR3 loop reads CASSLGARGYGYTF. The CDR3 region has the DNA TGTGCCAGCAGCTTAGGAGCCCGGGGCTATGGCTACACCTTC.

The count of this clone is one. V usage is TRBV6-1 and J usage is TRBJ2-3; D gene uncertain. CDR3 length equals 15 residues. V was cut by 3 bases and J by 0 bases, with 10 bases left in between. CDR1 is MNHNS, CDR2 SASEGT, per germline. The CDR3 DNA is TGTGCCAGCAGTGATGCGGCGTCTAGCACAGATACGCAGTATTTT. Its protein is CASSDAASSTDTQYF.

The rearrangement joins TRBV5-8 to TRBJ2-1; D is perhaps TRBD2 (5 bases). Trimming stripped 4 bases from V and 8 bases from J, with 13 bases between. Per the germline V gene, CDR1 is SGHTS and CDR2 is YDEGEE. CDR3 length: 13 amino acids. CDR3 DNA: TGTGCCAGCAGCCGATCCGGAGGCTATGAGCAGTTCTTC. It is translated as CASSRSGGYEQFF.

The chain recombines TRBV5-1 with TRBJ2-5; TRBD1 aligns across 8 bases. This CDR3 is 14 amino acids long. Germline CDR1 and CDR2: SGHRS and YFSETQ. The junction had 2 bases not matched to a gene; V was cut back by 3 bases and J by 1 base. The CDR3 DNA is TGCGCCAGCAGCTCCGGACAGGGCCAAGAGACCCAGTACTTC. Amino acids: CASSSGQGQETQYF. The complete variable domain, with remaining parts taken from reference TRBV5-1 and TRBJ2-5, reads KAGVTQTPRYLIKTRGQQVTLSCSPISGHRSVSWYQQTPGQGLQFLFEYFSETQRNKGNFPGRFSGRQFSNSRSEMNVSTLELGDSALYLCASSSGQGQETQYFGPGTRLLVL.

The chain employs TRBV7-9 and TRBJ1-2; D call uncertain. The ends were cut back, 5 bases at V and 1 base at J, with 11 bases in the middle. The CDR3 is 14 amino acids. CDR1 SEHNR and CDR2 FQNEAQ come from the germline V gene (reference sequence). CDR3 DNA: TGTGCCAGCAGCCCTAATACAGTTAACTATGGCTACACCTTC. It encodes CASSPNTVNYGYTF.

J is TRBJ1-3 and V is TRBV11-2, with a tentative D call TRBD1 (6 bases). The CDR3 spans 15 residues. From germline, CDR1 is SGHAT and CDR2 FQNNGV. V was trimmed by 5 bases and J by 0 bases, leaving 11 bases between them. Here the CDR3 DNA reads TGTGCCAGCAGCGAACAGGGTTTCTCTGGAAACACCATATATTTT. Translation gives CASSEQGFSGNTIYF.

Only a few counts were recorded for this clone. The genes are TRBV4-3 and TRBJ1-6; 7 positions match TRBD1. V shed 0 bases and J 5 bases; nucleotides not matched to a gene: 7. CDR1 LGHNA and CDR2 YSLEER come from the germline V gene. The CDR3 sequence is 17 residues long. DNA for the CDR3: TGCGCCAGCAGCCAAGAACGGACAGGCCTAAATAATTCACCCCTCCACTTT. This codes for CASSQERTGLNNSPLHF.

CDR3 amino acids: CASSDSYNSPLHF. The CDR3 coding sequence is TGTGCCAGCAGTGACAGTTATAATTCACCCCTCCACTTT. The chain employs TRBV6-1 and TRBJ1-6; D not resolved. Deletions cut 3 bases from V and 4 bases from J, with 4 bases between. CDR3 length: 13 amino acids. From germline, CDR1 is MNHNS and CDR2 SASEGT.

This clone occurred once. This chain joins TRBV18 and TRBJ2-1; 9 positions match TRBD2. Germline CDR1 reads KGHSH; CDR2 reads LQKENI. V lost 3 bases and J lost 8; bases outside the gene matches: 5. CDR3 length equals 14 residues. The CDR3 DNA is TGTGCCAGCTCACCGCGGCGGGGGGGCGATGAGCAGTTCTTC. Translated, it gives CASSPRRGGDEQFF.

A single count supports this clone. The V gene is TRBV7-2, the J gene TRBJ1-3; perhaps TRBD1 as D (5 bases). Germline assignment: CDR1 SGHTA and CDR2 FQGNSA. CDR3 length: 16 residues. V was cut by 1 base and J by 1 base, with 11 bases left in between. CDR3 residues: CASSLDRGGSGNTIYF. The CDR3 nucleotides read TGTGCCAGCAGCTTAGATCGGGGGGGTTCTGGAAACACCATATATTTT.